The clone carrying this TCR beta chain was observed a handful of times. The source of the sample is a study of blood T cell repertoires in COVID-19. Overall study: Donors in the United States, Italy and Spain gave samples during acute or convalescent COVID-19.

Generated by immunoSEQ multiplex PCR, the TCRdb table keeps only in-frame clones and is missing some. The data show under 300,000 clones, approximately 84% seen once. The CDR3 contains 15 residues. The junction had 5 bases not matched to a gene; V was cut back by 4 bases and J by 1 base. Per germline, CDR1 SGHRS and CDR2 YFSETQ. The sample was peripheral blood. The sequence was collected from a human donor with COVID-19, enrolled during active disease. The donor label of this sample is uncertain. The chain carries TRBV5-1 and TRBJ2-3, with TRBD1 identical over 8 bases. CDR3 protein: CASSPMTGGTDTQYF. The CDR3 DNA reads as TGCGCCAGCAGCCCGATGACAGGGGGCACAGATACGCAGTATTTT.